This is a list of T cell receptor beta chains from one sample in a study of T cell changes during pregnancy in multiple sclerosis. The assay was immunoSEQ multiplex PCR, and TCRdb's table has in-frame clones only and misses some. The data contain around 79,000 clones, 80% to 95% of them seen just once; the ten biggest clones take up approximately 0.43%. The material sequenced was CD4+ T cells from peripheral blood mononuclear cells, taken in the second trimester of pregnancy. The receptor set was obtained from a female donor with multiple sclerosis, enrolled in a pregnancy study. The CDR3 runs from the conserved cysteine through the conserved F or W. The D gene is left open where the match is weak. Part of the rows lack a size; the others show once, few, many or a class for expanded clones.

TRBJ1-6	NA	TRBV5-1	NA	CASRESNTGNSPLHF	TGCGCCAGCAGGGAATCCAACACGGGTAATTCACCCCTCCACTTT
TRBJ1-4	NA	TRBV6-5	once	CASSGQGTNEKLFF	TGTGCCAGCAGCGGGCAGGGAACTAATGAAAAACTGTTTTTT
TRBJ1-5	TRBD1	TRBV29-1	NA	CSVGQGGDF	TGCAGCGTGGGACAGGGCGGGGATTTT
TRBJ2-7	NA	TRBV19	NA	CASSNGSGRSREQYF	TGTGCCAGTAGTAACGGGAGTGGGAGGAGTCGCGAGCAGTACTTC
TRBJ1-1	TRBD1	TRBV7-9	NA	CASSSSPGQPNTEAFF	TGTGCCAGCAGCTCATCTCCGGGACAGCCGAACACTGAAGCTTTCTTT
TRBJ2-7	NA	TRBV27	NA	CASSLAGPYEQYF	TGTGCCAGCAGTTTAGCGGGACCGTACGAGCAGTACTTC
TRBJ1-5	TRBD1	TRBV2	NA	CASSPGQRNQPQHF	TGTGCCAGCAGCCCGGGACAGCGAAATCAGCCCCAGCATTTT
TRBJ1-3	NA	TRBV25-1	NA	CASSGPSSGFVSGNTIYF	TGTGCCAGCAGTGGGCCCTCCTCAGGGTTTGTCTCTGGAAACACCATATATTTT
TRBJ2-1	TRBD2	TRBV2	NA	CASRGGLAGRSSYNEQFF	TGTGCCAGCAGGGGCGGGCTAGCGGGAAGGAGCTCCTACAATGAGCAGTTCTTC
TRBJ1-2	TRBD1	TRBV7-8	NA	CASSLADPGTGFLGYTF	TGTGCCAGCAGCTTAGCGGACCCCGGGACAGGGTTTTTGGGCTACACCTTC
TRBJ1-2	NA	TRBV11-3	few	CASSTGFPNYGYTF	TGTGCCAGCAGCACAGGGTTCCCTAACTATGGCTACACCTTC
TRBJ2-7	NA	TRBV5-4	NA	CASSLSTANYEQYF	TGTGCCAGCAGCTTATCGACAGCCAACTACGAGCAGTACTTC
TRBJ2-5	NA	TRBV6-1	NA	CASSSDRSGTQYF	TGTGCCAGCAGTTCAGACAGGTCCGGGACCCAGTACTTC
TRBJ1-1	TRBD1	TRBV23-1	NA	CASSQSMNGRQGEAFF	TGCGCCAGCAGTCAATCCATGAATGGGAGACAGGGGGAAGCTTTCTTT
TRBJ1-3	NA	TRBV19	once	CASSPGTSGNTIYF	TGTGCCAGTAGTCCAGGGACATCTGGAAACACCATATATTTT
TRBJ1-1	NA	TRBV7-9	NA	CASSLDLQNTEAFF	TGTGCCAGCAGCTTAGACTTGCAGAACACTGAAGCTTTCTTT
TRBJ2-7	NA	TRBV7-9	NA	CASSLSPYEQYF	TGTGCCAGCAGCTTAAGCCCCTACGAGCAGTACTTC
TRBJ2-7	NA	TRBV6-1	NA	CASKLAPDATYEQYF	TGTGCCAGCAAATTAGCGCCCGATGCTACCTACGAGCAGTACTTC
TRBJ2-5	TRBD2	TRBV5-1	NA	CASSLGLAGGLQETQYF	TGCGCCAGCAGCTTGGGACTAGCGGGAGGGTTGCAAGAGACCCAGTACTTC
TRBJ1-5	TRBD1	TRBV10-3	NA	CAISTGDQPQHF	TGTGCCATCAGTACAGGGGATCAGCCCCAGCATTTT
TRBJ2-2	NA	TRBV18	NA	CASSGATGELFF	TGTGCCAGCTCAGGGGCCACCGGGGAGCTGTTTTTT
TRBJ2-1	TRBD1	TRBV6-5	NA	CASRRDRAHNEQFF	TGTGCCAGCAGAAGAGACAGGGCGCACAATGAGCAGTTCTTC